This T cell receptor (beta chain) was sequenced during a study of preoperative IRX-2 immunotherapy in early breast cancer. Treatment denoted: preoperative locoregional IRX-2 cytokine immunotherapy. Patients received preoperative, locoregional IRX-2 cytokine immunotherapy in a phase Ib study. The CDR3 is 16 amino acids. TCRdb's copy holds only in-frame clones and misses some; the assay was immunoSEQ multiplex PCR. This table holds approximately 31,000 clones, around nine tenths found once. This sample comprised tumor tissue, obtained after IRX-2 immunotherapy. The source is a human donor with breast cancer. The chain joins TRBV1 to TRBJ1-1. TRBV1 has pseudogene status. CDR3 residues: CASTQPEARGYTEAFF. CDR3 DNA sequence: TGCGCCAGCACACAACCCGAGGCCCGAGGGTACACTGAAGCTTTCTTT.